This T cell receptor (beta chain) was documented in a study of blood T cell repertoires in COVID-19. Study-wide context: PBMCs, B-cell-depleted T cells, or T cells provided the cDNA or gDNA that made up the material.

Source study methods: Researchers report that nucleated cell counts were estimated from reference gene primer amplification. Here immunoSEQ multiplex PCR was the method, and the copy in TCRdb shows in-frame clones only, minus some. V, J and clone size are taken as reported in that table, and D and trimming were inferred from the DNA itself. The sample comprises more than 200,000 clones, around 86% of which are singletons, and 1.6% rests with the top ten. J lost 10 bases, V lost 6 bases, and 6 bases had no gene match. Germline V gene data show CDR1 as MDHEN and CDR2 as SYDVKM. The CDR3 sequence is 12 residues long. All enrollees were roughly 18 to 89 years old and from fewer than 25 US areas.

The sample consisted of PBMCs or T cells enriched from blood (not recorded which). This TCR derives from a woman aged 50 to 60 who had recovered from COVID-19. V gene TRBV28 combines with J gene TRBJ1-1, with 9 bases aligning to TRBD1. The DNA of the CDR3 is TGTGCCAGCAGACCGAGACAGGGGGGAGCTTTCTTT. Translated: CASRPRQGGAFF.